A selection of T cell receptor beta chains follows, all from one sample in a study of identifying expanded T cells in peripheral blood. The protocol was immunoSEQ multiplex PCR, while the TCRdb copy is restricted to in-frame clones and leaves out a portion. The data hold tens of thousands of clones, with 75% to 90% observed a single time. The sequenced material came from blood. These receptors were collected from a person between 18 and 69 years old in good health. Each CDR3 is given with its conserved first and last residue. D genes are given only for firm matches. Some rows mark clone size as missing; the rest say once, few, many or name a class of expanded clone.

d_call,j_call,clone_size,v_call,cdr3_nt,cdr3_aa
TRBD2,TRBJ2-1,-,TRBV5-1,TGCGCCAGCAGCCCCTTAGCGGGGGGGCGAGACAATGAGCAGTTCTTC,CASSPLAGGRDNEQFF
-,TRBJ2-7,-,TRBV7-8,TGTGCCAGCAGCTTAGTAGGCTACGAGCAGTACTTC,CASSLVGYEQYF
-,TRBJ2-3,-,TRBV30,TGTGCCTGGAAAGTACAGGGCACAGATACGCAGTATTTT,CAWKVQGTDTQYF
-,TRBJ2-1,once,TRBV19,TGTGCAAGTGTAGCGGACAAATACAATGAGCAGTTCTTC,CASVADKYNEQFF
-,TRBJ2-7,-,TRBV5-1,TGCGCCAGCAGCTTGGGTGGTGAGGGTTACGAGCAGTACTTC,CASSLGGEGYEQYF
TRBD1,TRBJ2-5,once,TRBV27,TGTGCCAGCAGTCCCGGACAGGGGGAGACCCAGTACTTC,CASSPGQGETQYF
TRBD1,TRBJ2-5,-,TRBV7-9,TGTGCCAGCAGCTTAAGGGGACAGATAAAAGAGACCCAGTACTTC,CASSLRGQIKETQYF
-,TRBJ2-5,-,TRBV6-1,TGTGCCAGCAGTGAAACGGGGATGCGGCAAGAGACCCAGTACTTC,CASSETGMRQETQYF
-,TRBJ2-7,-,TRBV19,TGTGCCAGTAGTCGATCCCAGGGCGCCCACGAGCAGTACTTC,CASSRSQGAHEQYF
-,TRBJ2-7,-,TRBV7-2,TGTGCCAGCAGCTTACCTTGGTCATATTTATACGAGCAGTACTTC,CASSLPWSYLYEQYF
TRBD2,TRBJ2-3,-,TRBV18,TGTGCCAGCCGCCTGGCGGGAGACACAGATACGCAGTATTTT,CASRLAGDTDTQYF
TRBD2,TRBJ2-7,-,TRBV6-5,TGTGCCAGCACCCGGACTAGCGACTCCTACGAGCAGTACTTC,CASTRTSDSYEQYF
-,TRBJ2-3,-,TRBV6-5,TGTGCCAGCAGGCCGGGGACGGATGAAACAGATACGCAGTATTTT,CASRPGTDETDTQYF
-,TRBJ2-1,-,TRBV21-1,TGTGCCAGCAGCAAAGCGACCGGGACTAGTTTAACTATTGAGCAGTTCTTC,CASSKATGTSLTIEQFF
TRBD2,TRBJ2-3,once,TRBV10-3,TGTGCCATCAGCGCGACTAGCGGGAACACAGATACGCAGTATTTT,CAISATSGNTDTQYF
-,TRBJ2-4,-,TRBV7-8,TGTGCCAGCAGCTTAGCGTCCTCAAGTGGTTTCCAAAACATTCAGTACTTC,CASSLASSSGFQNIQYF
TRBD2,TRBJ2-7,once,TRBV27,TGTGCCAGCAGTTCCATAGCGGGAGGGGGAGAGCAGTACTTC,CASSSIAGGGEQYF
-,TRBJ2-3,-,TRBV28,TGTGCCAGCAGTTTTAGTTGGGGCGTGACGAAAACGGATACGCAGTATTTT,CASSFSWGVTKTDTQYF
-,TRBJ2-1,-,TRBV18,TGTGCCAGCTCACCACCAGGGGGGGCCTCCTACAATGAGCAGTTCTTC,CASSPPGGASYNEQFF
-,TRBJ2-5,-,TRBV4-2,TGTGCCAGCAGCCAAGACCGGGATCTAGGAGAGACCCAGTACTTC,CASSQDRDLGETQYF